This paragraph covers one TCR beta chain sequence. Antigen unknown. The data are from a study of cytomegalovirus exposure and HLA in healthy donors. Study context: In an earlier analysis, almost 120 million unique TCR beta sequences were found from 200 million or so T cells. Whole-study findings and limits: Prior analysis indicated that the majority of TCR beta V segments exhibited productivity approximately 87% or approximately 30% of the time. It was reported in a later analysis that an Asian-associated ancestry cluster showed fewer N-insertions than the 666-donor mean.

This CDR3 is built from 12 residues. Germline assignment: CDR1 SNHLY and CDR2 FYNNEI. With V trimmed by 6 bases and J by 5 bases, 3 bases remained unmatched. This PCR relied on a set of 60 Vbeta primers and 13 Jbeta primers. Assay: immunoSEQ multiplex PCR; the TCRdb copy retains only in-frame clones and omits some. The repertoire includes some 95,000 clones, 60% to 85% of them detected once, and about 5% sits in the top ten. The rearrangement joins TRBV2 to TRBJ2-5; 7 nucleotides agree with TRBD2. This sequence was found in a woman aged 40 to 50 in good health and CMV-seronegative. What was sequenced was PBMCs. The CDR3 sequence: CASSGGLETQYF. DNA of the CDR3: TGTGCCAGCAGCGGGGGGTTGGAGACCCAGTACTTC.